The 30 T cell receptor beta chains below come from one sample, sequenced in a study of blood T cell repertoires in COVID-19. The repertoire was sequenced with immunoSEQ multiplex PCR; TCRdb's copy has only in-frame clones and lacks some. The sample records fewer than 300,000 clones, about 91% being singletons. Sequencing input: peripheral blood. These receptors originate from a person aged 18 to 35 with COVID-19, enrolled during active disease.

This sequence joins TRBV6-5 and TRBJ1-1; 9 positions match TRBD1. V dropped 10 bases and J dropped 5; count of bases not matched to a gene: 8. CDR3 size: 13 residues. Germline CDR1 reads MNHEY; CDR2 reads SVGAGI. CDR3 loop: CAIDTGGRTEAFF. The CDR3, as DNA: TGTGCCATCGACACAGGGGGCCGTACTGAAGCTTTCTTT.

The chain uses TRBV4-2 and TRBJ2-1; possible D gene TRBD2, 6 bases. Trimming stripped 4 bases from V and 7 bases from J, with 17 bases between. The V gene's germline CDR1 is LGHNA and CDR2 YNFKEQ. The CDR3 has 15 amino acids. The CDR3 DNA is TGTGCCAGCAGCCCGGAGGGTCCCAGGACGAATGAGCAGTTCTTC. It specifies CASSPEGPRTNEQFF.

The J gene is TRBJ1-6, the V gene TRBV19; a weak D match, TRBD1 (6 bases). CDR1 LNHDA and CDR2 SQIVND come from the germline V gene (reference sequence). Trimming pared 7 bases from V and 7 bases from J, leaving 20 bases between. This CDR3 has 16 amino acids. CDR3 in DNA: TGTGCCAGTAATGAACAGGGTGCAGTGATAAATTCACCCCTCCACTTT. This encodes CASNEQGAVINSPLHF. Supplemented by reference TRBV19 and TRBJ1-6, the full variable domain reads DGGITQSPKYLFRKEGQNVTLSCEQNLNHDAMYWYRQDPGQGLRLIYYSQIVNDFQKGDIAEGYSVSREKKESFPLTVTSAQKNPTAFYLCASNEQGAVINSPLHFGNGTRLTVT.

V gene TRBV18 combines with J gene TRBJ2-5; 7 bases align to TRBD2. The CDR3 consists of 13 residues. Trimming cost V 2 bases and J 5 bases; bases outside gene matches: 2. Per germline, CDR1 KGHSH and CDR2 LQKENI. CDR3: CASSPREGETQYF. Written as DNA, the CDR3 is TGTGCCAGCTCACCAAGGGAGGGGGAGACCCAGTACTTC.

This clone showed up just once. This sequence joins TRBV7-2 and TRBJ1-1; possibly TRBD1 for D (5 bases). The V and J ends lost 1 base and 6 bases respectively, with 12 bases between them. This CDR3 is built from 14 residues. Germline V gene sequence: CDR1 SGHTA, CDR2 FQGNSA. The DNA of the CDR3 is TGTGCCAGCAGCTTAGAAGGGCTAGGGGCTGAAGCTTTCTTT. It specifies CASSLEGLGAEAFF.

The V gene is TRBV28, the J gene TRBJ2-7; D possibly corresponds to TRBD2 (5 bases). Germline CDR1 reads MDHEN; CDR2 reads SYDVKM. The V and J ends lost 6 bases and 0 bases respectively, with 12 bases between them. The CDR3 contains 14 residues. The CDR3 sequence is CASRPWGASYEQYF. The CDR3 DNA is TGTGCCAGCAGACCCTGGGGAGCCTCCTACGAGCAGTACTTC. The whole variable domain, filled in from reference TRBV28 and TRBJ2-7, reads DVKVTQSSRYLVKRTGEKVFLECVQDMDHENMFWYRQDPGLGLRLIYFSYDVKMKEKGDIPEGYSVSREKKERFSLILESASTNQTSMYLCASRPWGASYEQYFGPGTRLTVT.

The CDR3, as DNA: TGTGCCAGCAGTTACCCGGGACAGAGAAAAGCTTTCTTT. This codes for CASSYPGQRKAFF. J is TRBJ1-1 and V is TRBV6-5; 7 bases line up with TRBD1. CDR3 length: 13 residues. Unmatched junction bases numbered 6, after V lost 2 bases and J lost 9 bases. The germline V gene has CDR1 MNHEY and CDR2 SVGAGI.

The chain joins TRBV7-8 to TRBJ2-7, with D perhaps TRBD1 (5 bases). The germline CDR1 and CDR2 sequences are SGHVS and FQNEAQ. The CDR3 spans 12 residues. V gave up 8 bases and J gave up 5 bases, with 13 bases separating them. CDR3 in amino acids: CASGRVTHEQYF. The CDR3 coding sequence is TGTGCCAGCGGCAGGGTTACCCACGAGCAGTACTTC.

V is TRBV5-6 and J is TRBJ2-1; D is undetermined. Germline V lookup: CDR1 SGHDT, CDR2 YYEEEE. Trimming left V 0 bases short and J 5 bases short, with 6 bases between. The CDR3 spans 13 residues. CDR3 coding DNA: TGTGCCAGCAGCTTGGGGCCGAACAATGAGCAGTTCTTC. Translating it yields CASSLGPNNEQFF.

Remarks on this clone: Other DNA sequences in the sample encode the same CDR3. The rearrangement joins TRBV19 to TRBJ2-7, with D possibly matching TRBD1 (6 bases). This CDR3 is built from 14 residues. The V and J ends lost 3 bases and 1 base respectively, with 10 bases between them. The V gene's germline CDR1 is LNHDA and CDR2 SQIVND (reference sequence). The CDR3 coding sequence is TGTGCCAGTAGTATTGGCCAGGGGTCCTACGAGCAGTACTTC. Amino acids: CASSIGQGSYEQYF. Drawing the rest from reference TRBV19 and TRBJ2-7, the complete variable domain is DGGITQSPKYLFRKEGQNVTLSCEQNLNHDAMYWYRQDPGQGLRLIYYSQIVNDFQKGDIAEGYSVSREKKESFPLTVTSAQKNPTAFYLCASSIGQGSYEQYFGPGTRLTVT.

The rearrangement joins TRBV19 to TRBJ1-2; no firm D call. V lost 6 bases, J lost 0 bases, and 8 bases lay in between. CDR3 length: 13 residues. Germline loops: CDR1 LNHDA, CDR2 SQIVND (reference sequence). This CDR3 is CASSRVANYGYTF. In nucleotides, the CDR3 is TGTGCCAGTAGCCGGGTTGCTAACTATGGCTACACCTTC.

This clone was counted a few times. The chain is built from TRBV7-9 and TRBJ1-2; the D gene is possibly TRBD1 (6 bases). V was pared by 1 base and J by 5 bases, with 17 bases between. The CDR3 has 16 residues. The germline V gene encodes CDR1 SEHNR and CDR2 FQNEAQ (reference sequence). The CDR3 is CASSLVARGAIYGYTF. The CDR3 DNA follows: TGTGCCAGCAGCTTAGTTGCCCGGGGGGCGATTTATGGCTACACCTTC.

This rearrangement joins TRBV2 to TRBJ2-1, with D tentatively TRBD2 (6 bases). This CDR3 spans 15 amino acids. Germline-derived CDR1 and CDR2 are SNHLY and FYNNEI. Between the trimmed V and J ends, which lost 6 bases and 3 bases, there was a span of 15 bases. In DNA, the CDR3 is TGTGCCAGCAGGGCGGGATTTTTAGACTACAATGAGCAGTTCTTC. Amino acid sequence: CASRAGFLDYNEQFF.

The chain carries TRBV6-6 and TRBJ2-7; D is possibly TRBD2 (6 bases). The CDR3 spans 14 residues. Trimming took 7 bases from V and 4 from J, leaving 17 bases between them. Germline V lookup: CDR1 MNHNY, CDR2 SVGAGI (reference sequence). CDR3: CASTPAEGRYEQYF. For the CDR3, the DNA is TGTGCCAGCACCCCGGCGGAGGGGAGGTACGAGCAGTACTTC.

The V and J genes are TRBV6-1 and TRBJ1-2; D uncertain. V was cut by 5 bases and J by 8 bases, with 15 bases left in between. Germline CDR1 and CDR2: MNHNS and SASEGT. This CDR3 is 13 amino acids long. CDR3 in DNA: TGTGCCAGCAGTCTCGGGATCCGGATAGGCTACACCTTC. Protein product: CASSLGIRIGYTF.

The rearrangement uses TRBV9 and TRBJ2-5; TRBD2 aligns across 8 bases. Unmatched junction bases numbered 13, after V lost 4 bases and J lost 2 bases. CDR3 length equals 17 residues. The germline CDR1 and CDR2 sequences are SGDLS and YYNGEE. CDR3 DNA sequence: TGTGCCAGCAGCCAGTCTACTAGCGGATTGGTACAAGAGACCCAGTACTTC. This sequence encodes CASSQSTSGLVQETQYF.

The chain is built from TRBV27 and TRBJ2-1, with D perhaps matching TRBD1 (6 bases). The CDR3 extends over 12 amino acids. Germline V CDR1 and CDR2: MNHEY, SMNVEV (reference sequence). The V and J ends lost 6 bases and 9 bases respectively, with 12 bases between them. Written as DNA, the CDR3 is TGTGCCAGCAGCCACCAGGGGAGTGAGCAGTTCTTC. This gives the protein CASSHQGSEQFF.

This chain joins TRBV15 and TRBJ2-3; no clear D. The germline V gene encodes CDR1 LNHNV and CDR2 YYDKDF (reference sequence). The CDR3 totals 14 residues. The V end was cut by 0 bases, the J end by 7 bases, with 11 bases between. CDR3 loop: CATSRDGLVNTQYF. DNA of the CDR3: TGTGCCACCAGCAGAGACGGCCTAGTAAATACGCAGTATTTT.

The V and J genes are TRBV9 and TRBJ2-3; maybe TRBD2 (6 bases). The V end was cut by 5 bases, the J end by 3 bases, with 19 bases between. CDR3 length equals 16 residues. Germline values: CDR1 SGDLS, CDR2 YYNGEE. The CDR3 protein is CASSGIAGSETDTQYF. The CDR3 DNA is TGTGCCAGCAGTGGGATCGCGGGATCGGAAACAGATACGCAGTATTTT. Together with reference TRBV9 and TRBJ2-3, the CDR3 gives the full variable domain: DSGVTQTPKHLITATGQRVTLRCSPRSGDLSVYWYQQSLDQGLQFLIQYYNGEERAKGNILERFSAQQFPDLHSELNLSSLELGDSALYFCASSGIAGSETDTQYFGPGTRLTVL.

This chain connects TRBV2 to TRBJ2-7; D not resolved. CDR3 length: 14 residues. Trimming removed 7 bases at V and 1 base at J, with 14 bases between. CDR1 SNHLY and CDR2 FYNNEI come from the germline V gene. CDR3 protein: CASNWIDSSYEQYF. The CDR3 DNA follows: TGTGCCAGCAACTGGATTGACTCTTCCTACGAGCAGTACTTC.

This clone showed up just once. The chain employs TRBV7-2 and TRBJ2-7; D may be TRBD1 (6 bases). CDR3 size: 15 residues. Germline CDR1 and CDR2: SGHTA and FQGNSA. Trimming stripped 3 bases from V and 2 bases from J, with 14 bases between. CDR3 sequence reads: CASSFYQGQTYEQYF. CDR3 bases: TGTGCCAGCAGCTTTTACCAAGGACAGACCTACGAGCAGTACTTC.

The chain has TRBV12-3 or TRBV12-4 and TRBJ1-5; the match to TRBD1 covers 9 bases. CDR3 length: 12 amino acids. Unmatched junction bases numbered 4, after V lost 9 bases and J lost 7 bases. Here the CDR3 DNA reads TGTGCCAGTGGGACAGGGAACCAGCCCCAGCATTTT. Translation gives CASGTGNQPQHF.

Many counts were recorded for this clone. CDR3 DNA: TGTGCCAGCAGTGAATGGGGACAGGGGTTCGAGCAGTACTTC. Amino acid sequence: CASSEWGQGFEQYF. This chain links TRBV25-1 with TRBJ2-7; TRBD1 matches 10 bases. The CDR3 covers 14 residues. With 1 base clipped from V and 6 bases from J, the junction kept 3 bases outside the gene matches. Germline values: CDR1 MGHDK, CDR2 SYGVNS.

The genes are TRBV27 and TRBJ1-1; D possibly corresponds to TRBD1 (6 bases). The CDR3 is 15 amino acids. V shed 5 bases and J shed 0 bases, with 13 bases lying between them. Germline V gene data show CDR1 as MNHEY and CDR2 as SMNVEV (reference sequence). CDR3 residues: CASSLRGPMNTEAFF. The CDR3 nucleotides are TGTGCCAGCAGTCTCAGGGGTCCGATGAACACTGAAGCTTTCTTT.

Points on this clone: Other DNA sequences in this specimen translate into the identical CDR3. The chain links TRBV11-2 to TRBJ1-2; D not certain. The CDR3 runs 14 residues. Germline-derived CDR1 and CDR2 are SGHAT and FQNNGV. The V and J ends lost 1 base and 2 bases respectively, with 8 bases between them. CDR3 loop: CASSLGTGNYGYTF. CDR3 coding DNA: TGTGCCAGCAGCTTAGGGACGGGAAACTATGGCTACACCTTC.

The chain links TRBV20-1 to TRBJ2-2, with D unresolved. Germline V gene lookup returns CDR1 DFQATT and CDR2 SNEGSKA (reference sequence). The CDR3 covers 11 residues. Trimming took off 4 bases at V and 5 bases at J, with 5 bases between the two ends. CDR3 in amino acids: CSAILTGELFF. The CDR3 DNA sequence: TGCAGTGCTATTCTGACCGGGGAGCTGTTTTTT.

The rearrangement uses TRBV7-6 and TRBJ1-1, with D unclear. The CDR3 loop spans 14 amino acids. Between the trimmed V and J ends, which lost 2 bases and 0 bases, there was a span of 7 bases. Germline assignment: CDR1 SGHVS and CDR2 FNYEAQ. CDR3 residues: CASSLNAMNTEAFF. The CDR3 DNA follows: TGTGCCAGCAGCTTAAATGCTATGAACACTGAAGCTTTCTTT.

The chain is built from TRBV10-1 and TRBJ2-5; 11 positions agree with TRBD2. This CDR3 contains 16 residues. The V and J ends lost 8 bases and 0 bases, in that order; junction bases with no gene match: 8. CDR1 and CDR2 from the germline V gene are WNHNN and SYGVQD (reference sequence). In nucleotides, the CDR3 is TGCGCCAGCGGCAGACTAGCGGGACCTAACCAAGAGACCCAGTACTTC. This translates into CASGRLAGPNQETQYF.

The genes are TRBV6-1 and TRBJ1-3, with TRBD1 matching over 8 bases. The V and J ends lost 1 base and 3 bases, in that order; junction bases with no gene match: 8. This CDR3 region has 17 residues. Per the germline V gene, CDR1 is MNHNS and CDR2 is SASEGT. CDR3 DNA: TGTGCCAGCAGTGAAGGTTATGGGACAGGATATGGAAACACCATATATTTT. Protein sequence: CASSEGYGTGYGNTIYF.

The rearrangement joins TRBV9 to TRBJ2-2; the D gene is possibly TRBD1 (5 bases). V dropped 0 bases and J dropped 6 bases, with 9 bases sitting between them. The CDR3 runs to 14 residues. Germline loops: CDR1 SGDLS, CDR2 YYNGEE. CDR3 loop: CASSVAGNPGELFF. The CDR3 DNA sequence: TGTGCCAGCAGCGTAGCAGGGAATCCCGGGGAGCTGTTTTTT.